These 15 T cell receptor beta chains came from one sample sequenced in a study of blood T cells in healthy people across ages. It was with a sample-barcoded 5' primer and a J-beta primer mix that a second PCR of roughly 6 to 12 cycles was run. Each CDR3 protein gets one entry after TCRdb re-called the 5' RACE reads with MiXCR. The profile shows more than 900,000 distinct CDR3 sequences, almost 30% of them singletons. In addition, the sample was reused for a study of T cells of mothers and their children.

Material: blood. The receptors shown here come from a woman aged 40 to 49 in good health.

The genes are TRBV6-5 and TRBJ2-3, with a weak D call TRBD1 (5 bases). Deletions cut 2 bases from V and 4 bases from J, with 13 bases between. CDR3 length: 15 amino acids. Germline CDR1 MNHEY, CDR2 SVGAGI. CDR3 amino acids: CASSYDSYLPDTQYF. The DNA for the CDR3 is TGTGCCAGCAGTTACGACAGTTACCTCCCAGATACGCAGTATTTT.

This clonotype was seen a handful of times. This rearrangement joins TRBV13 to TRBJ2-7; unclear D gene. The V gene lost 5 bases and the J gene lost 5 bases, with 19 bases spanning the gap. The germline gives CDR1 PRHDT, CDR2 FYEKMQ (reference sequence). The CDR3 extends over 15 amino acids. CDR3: CASSPSRDRRNEQYF. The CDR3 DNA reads TGTGCCAGCAGCCCCTCCCGAGACCGACGGAACGAGCAGTACTTC.

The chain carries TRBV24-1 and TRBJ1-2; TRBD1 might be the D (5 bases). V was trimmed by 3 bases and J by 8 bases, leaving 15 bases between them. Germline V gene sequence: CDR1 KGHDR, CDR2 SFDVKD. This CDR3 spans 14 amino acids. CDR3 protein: CATSDLRQGEGYTF. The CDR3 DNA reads TGTGCCACCAGTGATCTGCGCCAGGGTGAGGGCTACACCTTC.

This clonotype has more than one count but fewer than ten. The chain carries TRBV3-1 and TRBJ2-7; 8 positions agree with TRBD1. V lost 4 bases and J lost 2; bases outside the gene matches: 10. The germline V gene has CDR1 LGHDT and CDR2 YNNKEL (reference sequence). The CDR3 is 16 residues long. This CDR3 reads CASSPRGQVIAYEQYF. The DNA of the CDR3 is TGTGCCAGCAGCCCCCGGGGACAGGTAATCGCCTACGAGCAGTACTTC.

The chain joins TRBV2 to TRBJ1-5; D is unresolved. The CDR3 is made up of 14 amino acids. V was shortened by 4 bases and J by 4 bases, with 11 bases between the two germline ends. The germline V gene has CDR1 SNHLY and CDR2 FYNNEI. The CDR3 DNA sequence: TGTGCCAGCAGTGGTCTGAATTCGAATCAGCCCCAGCATTTT. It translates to CASSGLNSNQPQHF.

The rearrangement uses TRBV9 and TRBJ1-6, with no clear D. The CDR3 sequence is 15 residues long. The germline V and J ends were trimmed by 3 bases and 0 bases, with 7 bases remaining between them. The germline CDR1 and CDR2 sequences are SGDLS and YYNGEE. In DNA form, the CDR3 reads TGTGCCAGCAGCGCATCCTCCTCCTATAATTCACCCCTCCACTTT. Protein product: CASSASSSYNSPLHF.

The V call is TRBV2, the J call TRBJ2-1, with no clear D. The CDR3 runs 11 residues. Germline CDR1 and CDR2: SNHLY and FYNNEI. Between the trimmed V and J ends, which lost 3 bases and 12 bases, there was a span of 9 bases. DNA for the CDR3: TGTGCCAGCAGTGAGGAGTTGGGGCAGTTCTTC. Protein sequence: CASSEELGQFF.

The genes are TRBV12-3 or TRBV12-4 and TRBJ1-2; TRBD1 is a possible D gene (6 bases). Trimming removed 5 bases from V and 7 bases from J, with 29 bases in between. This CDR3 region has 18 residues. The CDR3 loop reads CASSPRLAQGKSAGGYTF. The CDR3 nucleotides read TGTGCCAGCAGTCCCCGATTAGCACAGGGAAAGTCAGCGGGTGGCTACACCTTC.

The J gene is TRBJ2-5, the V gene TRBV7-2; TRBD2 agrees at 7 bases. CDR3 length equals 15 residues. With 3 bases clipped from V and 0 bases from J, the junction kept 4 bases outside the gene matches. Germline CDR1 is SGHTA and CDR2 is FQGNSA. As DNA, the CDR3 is TGTGCCAGCAGCTTTGGAGCGGGGAACCAAGAGACCCAGTACTTC. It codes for CASSFGAGNQETQYF.

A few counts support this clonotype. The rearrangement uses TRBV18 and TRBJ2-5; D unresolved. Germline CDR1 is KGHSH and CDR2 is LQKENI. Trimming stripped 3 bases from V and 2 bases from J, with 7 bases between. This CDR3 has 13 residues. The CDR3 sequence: CASSPAQQETQYF. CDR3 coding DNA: TGTGCCAGCTCACCGGCACAACAAGAGACCCAGTACTTC.

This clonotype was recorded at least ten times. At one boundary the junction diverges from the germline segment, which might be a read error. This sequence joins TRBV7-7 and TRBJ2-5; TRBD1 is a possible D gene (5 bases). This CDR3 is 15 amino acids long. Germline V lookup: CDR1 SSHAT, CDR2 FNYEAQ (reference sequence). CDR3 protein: CASSSGRVFQETQYF. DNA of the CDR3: TGTGCTAGCAGCTCAGGCAGGGTGTTTCAAGAGACCCAGTACTTC. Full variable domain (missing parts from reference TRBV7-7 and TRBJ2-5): GAGVSQSPRYKVTKRGQDVTLRCDPISSHATLYWYQQALGQGPEFLTYFNYEAQPDKSGLPSDRFSAERPEGSISTLTIQRTEQRDSAMYRCASSSGRVFQETQYFGPGTRLLVL.

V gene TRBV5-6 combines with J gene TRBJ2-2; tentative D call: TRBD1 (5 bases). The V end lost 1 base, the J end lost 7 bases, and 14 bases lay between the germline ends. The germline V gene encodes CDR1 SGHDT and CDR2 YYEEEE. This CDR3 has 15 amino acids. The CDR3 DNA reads TGTGCCAGCAGCTTGCGTGCAGGGATTGACGGGGAGCTGTTTTTT. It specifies CASSLRAGIDGELFF.

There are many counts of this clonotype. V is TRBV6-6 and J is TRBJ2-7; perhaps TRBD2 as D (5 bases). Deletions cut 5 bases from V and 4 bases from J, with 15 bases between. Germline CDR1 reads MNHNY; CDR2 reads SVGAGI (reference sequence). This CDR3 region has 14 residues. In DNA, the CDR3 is TGTGCCAGCAGTCAAGCAGGTTCGGGGTACGAGCAGTACTTC. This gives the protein CASSQAGSGYEQYF.

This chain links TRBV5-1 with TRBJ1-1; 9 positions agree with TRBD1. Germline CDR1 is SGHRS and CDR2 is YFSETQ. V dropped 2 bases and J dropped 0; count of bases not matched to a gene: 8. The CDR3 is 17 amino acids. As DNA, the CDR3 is TGCGCCAGCAGCTTAGGGACAGGGTTTCAGATGAACACTGAAGCTTTCTTT. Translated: CASSLGTGFQMNTEAFF. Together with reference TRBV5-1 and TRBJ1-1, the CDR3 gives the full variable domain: KAGVTQTPRYLIKTRGQQVTLSCSPISGHRSVSWYQQTPGQGLQFLFEYFSETQRNKGNFPGRFSGRQFSNSRSEMNVSTLELGDSALYLCASSLGTGFQMNTEAFFGQGTRLTVV.

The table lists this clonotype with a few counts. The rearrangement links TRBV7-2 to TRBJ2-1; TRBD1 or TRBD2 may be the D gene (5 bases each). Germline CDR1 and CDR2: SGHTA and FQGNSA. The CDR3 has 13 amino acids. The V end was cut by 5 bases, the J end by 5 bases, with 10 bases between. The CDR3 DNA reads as TGTGCCAGCAGCGTCGGGGCGAACAATGAGCAGTTCTTC. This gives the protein CASSVGANNEQFF.